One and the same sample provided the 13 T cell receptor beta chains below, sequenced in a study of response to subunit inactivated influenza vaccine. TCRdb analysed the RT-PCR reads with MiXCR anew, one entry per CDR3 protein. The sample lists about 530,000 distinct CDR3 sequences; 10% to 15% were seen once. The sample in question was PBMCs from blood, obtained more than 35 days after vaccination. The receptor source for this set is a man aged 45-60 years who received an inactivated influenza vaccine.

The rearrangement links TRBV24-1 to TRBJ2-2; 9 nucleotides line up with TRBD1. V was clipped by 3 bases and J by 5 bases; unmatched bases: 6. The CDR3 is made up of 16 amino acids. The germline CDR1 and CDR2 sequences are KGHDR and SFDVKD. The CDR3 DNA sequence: TGTGCCACCAGTGATCCTACAGGGGGCGGAACCGGGGAGCTGTTTTTT. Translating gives CATSDPTGGGTGELFF.

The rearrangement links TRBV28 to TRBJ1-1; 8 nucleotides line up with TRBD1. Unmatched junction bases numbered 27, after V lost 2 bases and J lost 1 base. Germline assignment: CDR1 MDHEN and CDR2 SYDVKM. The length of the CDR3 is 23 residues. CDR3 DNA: TGTGCCAGCAGTTTAGTTGGGGCCGTTTGGGACAGGCGGACTGACCGTGAGAACACTGAAGCTTTCTTT. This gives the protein CASSLVGAVWDRRTDRENTEAFF. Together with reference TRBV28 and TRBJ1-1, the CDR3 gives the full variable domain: DVKVTQSSRYLVKRTGEKVFLECVQDMDHENMFWYRQDPGLGLRLIYFSYDVKMKEKGDIPEGYSVSREKKERFSLILESASTNQTSMYLCASSLVGAVWDRRTDRENTEAFFGQGTRLTVV.

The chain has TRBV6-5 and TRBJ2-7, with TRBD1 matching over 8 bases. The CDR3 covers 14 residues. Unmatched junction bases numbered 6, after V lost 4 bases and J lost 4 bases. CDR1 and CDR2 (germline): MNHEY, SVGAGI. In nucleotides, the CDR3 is TGTGCCAGCAGTTCGCCGACAGGGGTTTACGAGCAGTACTTC. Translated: CASSSPTGVYEQYF.

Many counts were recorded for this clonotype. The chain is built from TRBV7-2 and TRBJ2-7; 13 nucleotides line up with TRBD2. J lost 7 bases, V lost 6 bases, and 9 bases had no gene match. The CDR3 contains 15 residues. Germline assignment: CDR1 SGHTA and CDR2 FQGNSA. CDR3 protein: CASRGTSGAQGEQYF. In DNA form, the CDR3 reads TGTGCCAGCAGGGGGACTAGCGGGGCCCAAGGAGAGCAGTACTTC.

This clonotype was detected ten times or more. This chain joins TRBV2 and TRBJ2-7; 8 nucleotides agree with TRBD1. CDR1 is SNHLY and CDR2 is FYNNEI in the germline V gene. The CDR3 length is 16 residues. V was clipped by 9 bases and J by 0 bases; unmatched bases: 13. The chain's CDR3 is CASRTGPHFSSYEQYF. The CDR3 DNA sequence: TGTGCCAGTCGGACAGGGCCTCATTTTAGCTCCTACGAGCAGTACTTC.

CDR3 DNA: TGTGCCAGCAGTCGAACAGGGGTGGGTGAAAAACTGTTTTTT. Amino acid sequence: CASSRTGVGEKLFF. The chain couples TRBV6-1 to TRBJ1-4; 7 nucleotides match TRBD1. The germline V gene has CDR1 MNHNS and CDR2 SASEGT. There are 14 residues in the CDR3. The junction had 7 bases not matched to a gene; V was cut back by 5 bases and J by 7 bases.

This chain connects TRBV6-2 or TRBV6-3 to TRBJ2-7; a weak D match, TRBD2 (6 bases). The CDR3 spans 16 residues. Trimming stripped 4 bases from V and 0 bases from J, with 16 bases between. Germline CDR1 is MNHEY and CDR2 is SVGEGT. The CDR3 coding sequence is TGTGCCAGCAGTTCAGTTTCGGGGGTTAGCTCCTACGAGCAGTACTTC. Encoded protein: CASSSVSGVSSYEQYF.

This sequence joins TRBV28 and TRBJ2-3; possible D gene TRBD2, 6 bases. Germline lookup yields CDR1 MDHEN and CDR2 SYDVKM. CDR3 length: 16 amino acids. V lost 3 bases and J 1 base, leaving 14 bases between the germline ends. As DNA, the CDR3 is TGTGCCAGCAGTTTTAAGCGCGGGATACGCACAGATACGCAGTATTTT. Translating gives CASSFKRGIRTDTQYF.

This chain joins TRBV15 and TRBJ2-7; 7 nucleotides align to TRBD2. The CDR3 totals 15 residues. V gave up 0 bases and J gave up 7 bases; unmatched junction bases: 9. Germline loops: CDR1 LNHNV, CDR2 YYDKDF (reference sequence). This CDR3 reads CATSRDSGGSGEQYF. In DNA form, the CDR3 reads TGTGCCACCAGCAGAGATTCGGGGGGATCGGGAGAGCAGTACTTC. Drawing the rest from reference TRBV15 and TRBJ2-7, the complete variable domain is DAMVIQNPRYQVTQFGKPVTLSCSQTLNHNVMYWYQQKSSQAPKLLFHYYDKDFNNEADTPDNFQSRRPNTSFCFLDIRSPGLGDTAMYLCATSRDSGGSGEQYFGPGTRLTVT.

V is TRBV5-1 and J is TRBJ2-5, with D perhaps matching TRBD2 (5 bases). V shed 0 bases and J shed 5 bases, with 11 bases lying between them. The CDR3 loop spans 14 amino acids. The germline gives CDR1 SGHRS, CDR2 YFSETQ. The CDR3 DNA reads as TGCGCCAGCAGCTTGGAAGGGAGAAGGGAGACCCAGTACTTC. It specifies CASSLEGRRETQYF.

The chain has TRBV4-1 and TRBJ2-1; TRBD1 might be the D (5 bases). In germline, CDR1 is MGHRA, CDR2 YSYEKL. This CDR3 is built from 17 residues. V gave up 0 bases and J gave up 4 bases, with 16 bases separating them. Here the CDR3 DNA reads TGCGCCAGCAGCCAAGAGACAGTCCCAATTCCATACAATGAGCAGTTCTTC. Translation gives CASSQETVPIPYNEQFF.

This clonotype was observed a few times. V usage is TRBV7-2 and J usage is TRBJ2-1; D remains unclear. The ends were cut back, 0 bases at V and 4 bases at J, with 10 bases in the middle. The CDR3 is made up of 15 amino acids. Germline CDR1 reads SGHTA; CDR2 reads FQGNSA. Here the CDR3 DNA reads TGTGCCAGCAGCTTAGCGAACTGGAGATACAATGAGCAGTTCTTC. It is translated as CASSLANWRYNEQFF.

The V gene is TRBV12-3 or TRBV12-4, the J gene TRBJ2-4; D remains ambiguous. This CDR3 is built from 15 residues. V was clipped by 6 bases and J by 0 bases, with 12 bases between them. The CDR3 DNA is TGTGCCAGCAGCCGCCGTGGGTTAGCCAAAAACATTCAGTACTTC. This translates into CASSRRGLAKNIQYF.